This T cell receptor (beta chain) originates from a study of Ad26.COV2.S vaccination and SARS-CoV-2 variants. The study's findings and limits: In TCR breadth and depth analyses, total T cell responses may have been underestimated. Placebo recipients showed lower spike-specific TCR breadth than vaccinees.

The CDR3 sequence is 11 residues long. Germline CDR1 and CDR2: SGHVS and FNYEAQ. Data came from immunoSEQ multiplex PCR; TCRdb stores just in-frame clones and leaves some out. The sample lists about 350,000 clones, about 91% occurring once. For this clone: Its antigen is not known.

Sample: peripheral blood, taken after recovery from COVID-19. The chain carries TRBV7-6 and TRBJ1-2, with 7 bases matching TRBD1. The sequence was obtained from a human donor who had recovered from COVID-19. DNA of the CDR3: TGTGCTATTTGGGACAGCTATGGCTACACCTTC. Amino acid sequence: CAIWDSYGYTF.